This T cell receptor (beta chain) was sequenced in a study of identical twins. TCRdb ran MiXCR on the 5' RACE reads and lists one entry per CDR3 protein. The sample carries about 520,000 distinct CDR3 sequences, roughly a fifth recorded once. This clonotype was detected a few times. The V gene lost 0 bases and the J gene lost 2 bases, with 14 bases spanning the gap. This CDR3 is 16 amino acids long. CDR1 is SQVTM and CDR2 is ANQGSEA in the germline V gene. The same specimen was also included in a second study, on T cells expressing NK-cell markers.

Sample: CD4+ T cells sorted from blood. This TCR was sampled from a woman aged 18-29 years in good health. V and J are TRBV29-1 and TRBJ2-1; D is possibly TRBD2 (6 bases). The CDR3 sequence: CSVEDGGAETYNEQFF. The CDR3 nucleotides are TGCAGCGTTGAAGATGGCGGGGCAGAAACCTACAATGAGCAGTTCTTC.